Shown below are 20 T cell receptor beta chains from a single sample sequenced in a study of blood T cells in healthy people across ages. It was with a sample-barcoded 5' primer and a J-beta primer mix that a second PCR of roughly 7 to 12 cycles was run. Via MiXCR, TCRdb re-called the 5' RACE reads, giving one row per CDR3 protein. The sample lists 710,000 or so distinct CDR3 sequences, about a third occurring once. Sequenced material: blood. The receptors were gathered from a woman over 75 in good health.

This clonotype appeared many times. This chain links TRBV9 with TRBJ1-2, with D hard to call. CDR1 and CDR2 from the germline V gene are SGDLS and YYNGEE. Trimming left V 0 bases short and J 3 bases short, with 9 bases between. The CDR3 is 14 residues long. Written as DNA, the CDR3 is TGTGCCAGCAGCGTAGGGGCAGATGACTATGGCTACACCTTC. Its protein product is CASSVGADDYGYTF. Variable domain in full (rest from reference TRBV9 and TRBJ1-2): DSGVTQTPKHLITATGQRVTLRCSPRSGDLSVYWYQQSLDQGLQFLIQYYNGEERAKGNILERFSAQQFPDLHSELNLSSLELGDSALYFCASSVGADDYGYTFGSGTRLTVV.

This clonotype was counted ten times or more. This chain connects TRBV20-1 to TRBJ2-2; D not certain. CDR1 DFQATT and CDR2 SNEGSKA come from the germline V gene (reference sequence). The V gene lost 0 bases and the J gene lost 6 bases, with 11 bases spanning the gap. The CDR3 runs 14 residues. The CDR3, as DNA: TGCAGTGCTAGAGATCCGATACCGGCCGGGGAGCTGTTTTTT. It codes for CSARDPIPAGELFF.

The rearrangement joins TRBV21-1 to TRBJ2-1. TRBV21-1 is a pseudogene segment. This CDR3 has 12 amino acids. The CDR3 sequence is CASRASRDEQFF. DNA of the CDR3: TGTGCCAGCAGGGCCAGTCGAGATGAGCAGTTCTTC.

This clonotype has just a few counts. The junction departs from germline at one end; a sequencing error may be responsible. The chain is built from TRBV3-1 and TRBJ2-1; D unresolved. Germline CDR1 is LGHDT and CDR2 is YNNKEL (reference sequence). The CDR3 is 13 amino acids. CDR3 nucleotides: TGTACCAGCAGCCAAGAAACCTACAATGAGCAGTTCTTC. This encodes CTSSQETYNEQFF.

This clonotype was found many times. The chain carries TRBV12-3 or TRBV12-4 and TRBJ2-5, with D tentatively TRBD2 (6 bases). The J call is in doubt because the DNA end fits TRBJ2-7 better. The CDR3 length is 13 residues. The CDR3 loop is CASSLVAGLEQYF. As DNA, the CDR3 is TGTGCCAGCAGTTTAGTCGCGGGGCTCGAGCAGTACTTC.

This clonotype was seen just once. The rearrangement joins TRBV20-1 to TRBJ2-3, with a possible D match to TRBD1 (5 bases). This CDR3 is 16 amino acids long. Germline CDR1 reads DFQATT; CDR2 reads SNEGSKA (reference sequence). The ends were cut back, 5 bases at V and 4 bases at J, with 22 bases in the middle. CDR3: CSAQILTEAHADTQYF. The CDR3 coding sequence is TGCAGTGCTCAAATTTTGACAGAAGCACACGCAGATACGCAGTATTTT.

The sample holds a few counts of this clonotype. DNA of the CDR3: TGTGCCAGTAGTATAGGTAGGGGGAACGAGCAGTACTTC. It specifies CASSIGRGNEQYF. The chain combines TRBV19 with TRBJ2-7; a possible D gene is TRBD1 (6 bases). Germline assignment: CDR1 LNHDA and CDR2 SQIVND (reference sequence). This CDR3 region has 13 residues. V gave up 1 base and J gave up 5 bases, with 9 bases separating them.

This chain uses TRBV20-1 with TRBJ2-1; TRBD2 matches at 10 bases. J was trimmed by 4 bases and V by 0 bases; bases with no gene match: 3. The CDR3 is made up of 15 amino acids. Germline V CDR1 and CDR2: DFQATT, SNEGSKA (reference sequence). The chain's CDR3 is CSAREAAGGYNEQFF. For the CDR3, the DNA is TGCAGTGCTAGAGAGGCAGCGGGGGGGTACAATGAGCAGTTCTTC.

The V gene is TRBV5-1, the J gene TRBJ1-6; the match to TRBD1 covers 7 bases. After removal of 0 bases from V and 5 bases from J, the junction contained 5 bases not matched to a gene. Germline lookup yields CDR1 SGHRS and CDR2 YFSETQ. The CDR3 spans 16 residues. DNA for the CDR3: TGCGCCAGCAGCTTGGCCAGCAGGGGGAATAATTCACCCCTCCACTTT. This codes for CASSLASRGNNSPLHF.

This clonotype was detected ten times or more. The junction does not match germline at one end; this may be a read error. This sequence joins TRBV6-1 and TRBJ2-5; 8 positions agree with TRBD2. Germline values: CDR1 MNHNS, CDR2 SASEGT. This CDR3 comprises 15 residues. Written as DNA, the CDR3 is TGTGCCAGCAGAGAAGCGGGGGCTGGGCAAGAGACCCAGTACTTC. Protein product: CASREAGAGQETQYF.

The sample holds a few counts of this clonotype. In DNA, the CDR3 is TGTGCCTCCAATGGCAGGACTGGCCGCTACGAGCAGTACTTC. This sequence encodes CASNGRTGRYEQYF. The chain employs TRBV30 and TRBJ2-7, with a possible D match to TRBD2 (5 bases). The CDR3 covers 14 residues. V shed 7 bases and J shed 3 bases, with 19 bases lying between them. Germline values: CDR1 GTSNPN, CDR2 SVGIG (reference sequence).

This clonotype was observed many times. V is TRBV20-1 and J is TRBJ2-3; weak D call: TRBD2 (6 bases). The CDR3 runs 16 residues. In germline, CDR1 is DFQATT, CDR2 SNEGSKA (reference sequence). V dropped 5 bases and J dropped 1 base, with 19 bases sitting between them. The CDR3 region has the DNA TGCAGTGCTGGGGGGTATGAATTCGGAGGCACAGATACGCAGTATTTT. It is translated as CSAGGYEFGGTDTQYF.

This clonotype appeared many times. The chain employs TRBV11-2 and TRBJ2-3, with TRBD2 matching over 9 bases. Germline CDR1 is SGHAT and CDR2 is FQNNGV. After removal of 0 bases from V and 7 bases from J, the junction contained 8 bases not matched to a gene. This CDR3 region has 16 residues. CDR3 amino acids: CASSLDRAGGRHTQYF. The CDR3 coding sequence is TGTGCCAGCAGCTTAGATAGGGCGGGGGGGCGCCATACGCAGTATTTT.

This clonotype was picked up a small number of times. The chain has TRBV7-6 and TRBJ1-1; 7 bases line up with TRBD1. The V gene's germline CDR1 is SGHVS and CDR2 FNYEAQ. J was trimmed by 4 bases and V by 5 bases; bases with no gene match: 7. CDR3 size: 14 residues. CDR3 protein: CASSPRDSSTEAFF. DNA for the CDR3: TGTGCCAGCAGCCCCAGGGACAGCTCCACTGAAGCTTTCTTT.

This chain links TRBV7-2 with TRBJ2-1, with TRBD2 matching over 11 bases. The CDR3 spans 16 residues. Trimming removed 1 base from V and 5 bases from J; junction bases left unmatched: 4. CDR1 and CDR2 (germline): SGHTA, FQGNSA. Here the CDR3 reads CASSLDIAGGHNEQFF. The CDR3 DNA reads as TGTGCCAGCAGCTTAGATATAGCGGGGGGGCACAATGAGCAGTTCTTC. Complete variable domain (other parts from reference TRBV7-2 and TRBJ2-1): GAGVSQSPSNKVTEKGKDVELRCDPISGHTALYWYRQSLGQGLEFLIYFQGNSAPDKSGLPSDRFSAERTGGSVSTLTIQRTQQEDSAVYLCASSLDIAGGHNEQFFGPGTRLTVL.

Remarks on this clonotype: A much bigger clone sits one base away, suggesting this may be a read error. The V call is TRBV29-1, the J call TRBJ1-5; D gene ambiguous. V shed 3 bases and J shed 4 bases, with 13 bases lying between them. Germline V lookup: CDR1 SQVTM, CDR2 ANQGSEA. CDR3 size: 14 residues. CDR3 protein: CSVELGGRNQPQHF. For the CDR3, the DNA is TGCAGCGTTGAGTTGGGCGGGAGGAATCAGCCCCAGCATTTT. Supplemented by reference TRBV29-1 and TRBJ1-5, the full variable domain reads SAVISQKPSRDICQRGTSLTIQCQVDSQVTMMFWYRQQPGQSLTLIATANQGSEATYESGFVIDKFPISRPNLTFSTLTVSNMSPEDSSIYLCSVELGGRNQPQHFGDGTRLSIL.

Regarding this clonotype: A read error may be the cause here, since a much bigger clone is one base away. The CDR3 ends on some other residue instead of the conserved phenylalanine or tryptophan, so this is likely a read error. The genes are TRBV7-3 and TRBJ2-1; possibly TRBD2 for D (7 bases). In germline, CDR1 is SGHTA, CDR2 FQGTGA. There are 16 residues in the CDR3. V was clipped by 5 bases and J by 8 bases, with 22 bases between them. CDR3: CASSPSGGAGLDEQFS. The CDR3 region has the DNA TGTGCCAGCAGCCCGAGTGGGGGGGCCGGGCTAGATGAGCAGTTCTCC.

This clonotype was observed many times. V gene TRBV20-1 combines with J gene TRBJ2-4, with D perhaps matching TRBD1 (5 bases). Trimming removed 2 bases at V and 3 bases at J, with 11 bases between. The germline CDR1 and CDR2 sequences are DFQATT and SNEGSKA (reference sequence). The CDR3 contains 14 residues. The CDR3 protein is CSARFAQGKNIQYF. CDR3 nucleotides: TGCAGTGCTAGATTCGCGCAGGGCAAAAACATTCAGTACTTC.

A word on this clonotype: Given a much more abundant clone one base away, this may be a read error. J is TRBJ1-1 and V is TRBV29-1; D is possibly TRBD1 (5 bases). The V gene lost 7 bases and the J gene lost 3 bases, with 15 bases spanning the gap. Germline CDR1 SQVTM, CDR2 ANQGSEA. There are 13 residues in the CDR3. The CDR3 region is CSASERQYTEAFF. The CDR3 DNA is TGCAGCGCCTCAGAACGACAGTACACTGAAGCTTTCTTT.

This clonotype was seen only a few times. This chain joins TRBV13 and TRBJ1-1; no firm D call. Trimming left V 3 bases short and J 5 bases short, with 13 bases between. Germline V gene data show CDR1 as PRHDT and CDR2 as FYEKMQ (reference sequence). The CDR3 loop spans 14 amino acids. DNA of the CDR3: TGTGCCAGCAGCTTTGGACGTCTGAGGACTGAAGCTTTCTTT. This codes for CASSFGRLRTEAFF.